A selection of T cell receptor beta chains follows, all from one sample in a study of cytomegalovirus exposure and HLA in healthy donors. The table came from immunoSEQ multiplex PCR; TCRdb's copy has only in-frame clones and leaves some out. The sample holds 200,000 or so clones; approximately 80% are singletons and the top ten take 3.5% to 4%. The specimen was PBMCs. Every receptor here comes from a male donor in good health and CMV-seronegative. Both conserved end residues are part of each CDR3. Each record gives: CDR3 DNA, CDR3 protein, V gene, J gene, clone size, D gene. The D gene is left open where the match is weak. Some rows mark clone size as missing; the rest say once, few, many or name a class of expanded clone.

cdr3_nt: TGCGCCAGCAATAACGGGGTCTCCTACGAGCAGTACTTC
cdr3_aa: CASNNGVSYEQYF
v_call: TRBV5-1
j_call: TRBJ2-7
clone_size: few
d_call: NA

cdr3_nt: TGTGCCAGTAGTGAGGGCCCTAATGAAAAACTGTTTTTT
cdr3_aa: CASSEGPNEKLFF
v_call: TRBV19
j_call: TRBJ1-4
clone_size: NA
d_call: NA

cdr3_nt: TGTGCCAGCAGCTGGGGGTGGACTAGCGGGAGGGGATACAATGAGCAGTTCTTC
cdr3_aa: CASSWGWTSGRGYNEQFF
v_call: TRBV5-4
j_call: TRBJ2-1
clone_size: NA
d_call: TRBD2

cdr3_nt: TGTGCCAGCAGTTATAGAACCGGGGAGCAGTTCTTC
cdr3_aa: CASSYRTGEQFF
v_call: TRBV6-5
j_call: TRBJ2-1
clone_size: few
d_call: NA

cdr3_nt: TGTGCCAGCTCACCACCGCCCAGGGGTCCTCCCCAGCAGTACTTC
cdr3_aa: CASSPPPRGPPQQYF
v_call: TRBV18
j_call: TRBJ2-7
clone_size: NA
d_call: NA

cdr3_nt: TGTGCCAGCAGATCCGGGACAGGGGTCTACGAGCAGTACTTC
cdr3_aa: CASRSGTGVYEQYF
v_call: TRBV25-1
j_call: TRBJ2-7
clone_size: NA
d_call: TRBD1

cdr3_nt: TGTGCCAGCAGCTTAGGCGTGGCAACTAATGAAAAACTGTTTTTT
cdr3_aa: CASSLGVATNEKLFF
v_call: TRBV7-9
j_call: TRBJ1-4
clone_size: NA
d_call: NA

cdr3_nt: TGTTCCAGCAGCCTGTTTACCGGGGAGCTGTTTTTT
cdr3_aa: CSSSLFTGELFF
v_call: TRBV7-9
j_call: TRBJ2-2
clone_size: few
d_call: NA

cdr3_nt: TGCGCCAGCAGCTTGGAGGGGGCTAATTCACCCCTCCACTTT
cdr3_aa: CASSLEGANSPLHF
v_call: TRBV5-1
j_call: TRBJ1-6
clone_size: NA
d_call: TRBD1

cdr3_nt: TGCGCCAGCAGCCCCCGCGAGGTGGCTGTCATCTACGAGCAGTACTTC
cdr3_aa: CASSPREVAVIYEQYF
v_call: TRBV5-1
j_call: TRBJ2-7
clone_size: NA
d_call: NA

cdr3_nt: TGTGCCGGCTCCCCGGGGGCAACTAATGAAAAACTGTTTTTT
cdr3_aa: CAGSPGATNEKLFF
v_call: TRBV5-4
j_call: TRBJ1-4
clone_size: NA
d_call: NA

cdr3_nt: TGTGCCAGCAGAAGAGACAGGGAGGGCTACACCTTC
cdr3_aa: CASRRDREGYTF
v_call: TRBV6-1
j_call: TRBJ1-2
clone_size: NA
d_call: TRBD1

cdr3_nt: TGCGCCAGCAGCTGGGACAGGGAGTACGGAGAAAAACTGTTTTTT
cdr3_aa: CASSWDREYGEKLFF
v_call: TRBV5-1
j_call: TRBJ1-4
clone_size: NA
d_call: TRBD1

cdr3_nt: TGCGCCAGCAGCTCGGGGACTCTAGGACATGACTATGGCTACACCTTC
cdr3_aa: CASSSGTLGHDYGYTF
v_call: TRBV5-1
j_call: TRBJ1-2
clone_size: NA
d_call: NA

cdr3_nt: TGTGCCAGCGTCATGTCGACAAACTCTGGAAACACCATATATTTT
cdr3_aa: CASVMSTNSGNTIYF
v_call: TRBV6-5
j_call: TRBJ1-3
clone_size: NA
d_call: NA

cdr3_nt: TGCGCCAGCAGCTTGGGGACAGATTGGAGCTACACCTTC
cdr3_aa: CASSLGTDWSYTF
v_call: TRBV5-1
j_call: TRBJ1-2
clone_size: NA
d_call: NA

cdr3_nt: TGCGCCAGCAGCCGGGGAGGGGGAGGGCGACAAGAGACCCAGTACTTC
cdr3_aa: CASSRGGGGRQETQYF
v_call: TRBV5-1
j_call: TRBJ2-5
clone_size: NA
d_call: NA

cdr3_nt: TGTGCCAGCAGTTATAGCCGGACAGTCAATCAGCCCCAGCATTTT
cdr3_aa: CASSYSRTVNQPQHF
v_call: TRBV6-5
j_call: TRBJ1-5
clone_size: few
d_call: NA

cdr3_nt: TGCGCCAGCAGCCACGGGACAGGGCTGGGAGAGCAGTACTTC
cdr3_aa: CASSHGTGLGEQYF
v_call: TRBV10-1
j_call: TRBJ2-7
clone_size: NA
d_call: TRBD1

cdr3_nt: TGTGCCAGCAGCGTAGGGCAGGGTCTCGAGCAGTTCTTC
cdr3_aa: CASSVGQGLEQFF
v_call: TRBV9
j_call: TRBJ2-1
clone_size: NA
d_call: NA

cdr3_nt: TGCGCCAGCAGCCGGGAGGGACTCTCCTACGAGCAGTACTTC
cdr3_aa: CASSREGLSYEQYF
v_call: TRBV5-1
j_call: TRBJ2-7
clone_size: NA
d_call: TRBD2

cdr3_nt: TGTGCCTGGAGCGCGGTGGGCGGGAGTTTCGATGAGCAGTTCTTC
cdr3_aa: CAWSAVGGSFDEQFF
v_call: TRBV30
j_call: TRBJ2-1
clone_size: NA
d_call: TRBD2

cdr3_nt: TGTGCCAGCAGTTACGTGGGACAGGGTGACGAGCAGTACTTC
cdr3_aa: CASSYVGQGDEQYF
v_call: TRBV6-5
j_call: TRBJ2-7
clone_size: NA
d_call: TRBD1

cdr3_nt: TGCAGCGTTGGTGACCGGGAGCGGCAGAACACCGGGGAGCTGTTTTTT
cdr3_aa: CSVGDRERQNTGELFF
v_call: TRBV29-1
j_call: TRBJ2-2
clone_size: NA
d_call: NA

cdr3_nt: TGTGCCAGCAGCTTGGGCGGGAACACCATATATTTT
cdr3_aa: CASSLGGNTIYF
v_call: TRBV5-6
j_call: TRBJ1-3
clone_size: NA
d_call: NA

cdr3_nt: TGTGCCAGTAGTATAGGGGCGAATGAAGAGACCCAGTACTTC
cdr3_aa: CASSIGANEETQYF
v_call: TRBV19
j_call: TRBJ2-5
clone_size: NA
d_call: NA

cdr3_nt: TGTGCCAGCAACCTAATAGCGGGAGGGTACAATGAGCAGTTCTTC
cdr3_aa: CASNLIAGGYNEQFF
v_call: TRBV7-2
j_call: TRBJ2-1
clone_size: NA
d_call: TRBD2

cdr3_nt: TGTGCCAGCAGCTTAACAGGGACTAATATCAACGAGCAGTACTTC
cdr3_aa: CASSLTGTNINEQYF
v_call: TRBV7-3
j_call: TRBJ2-7
clone_size: NA
d_call: TRBD2

cdr3_nt: TGTGCCAGCTCACCACGCAGCGGGAGCTCCTACGAGCAGTACTTC
cdr3_aa: CASSPRSGSSYEQYF
v_call: TRBV18
j_call: TRBJ2-7
clone_size: NA
d_call: TRBD2

cdr3_nt: TGTGCCAGCAGGCCGGGACACCCTAATCAGCCCCAGCATTTT
cdr3_aa: CASRPGHPNQPQHF
v_call: TRBV5-8
j_call: TRBJ1-5
clone_size: NA
d_call: NA

cdr3_nt: TGTGCCAGCAGTTTTATTAGTCCAGATACGCAGTATTTT
cdr3_aa: CASSFISPDTQYF
v_call: TRBV27
j_call: TRBJ2-3
clone_size: NA
d_call: NA

cdr3_nt: TGTGCCAGCAGCCTAAAAGCCGGAAACACCATATATTTT
cdr3_aa: CASSLKAGNTIYF
v_call: TRBV7-2
j_call: TRBJ1-3
clone_size: few
d_call: NA

cdr3_nt: TGTGCCAGCAGCACCTCAGGGTGGGGTACTGAAGCTTTCTTT
cdr3_aa: CASSTSGWGTEAFF
v_call: TRBV5-4
j_call: TRBJ1-1
clone_size: NA
d_call: NA

cdr3_nt: TGTGCCAGCAGCCCTCCGGGACAGGGTAACTATGGCTACACCTTC
cdr3_aa: CASSPPGQGNYGYTF
v_call: TRBV9
j_call: TRBJ1-2
clone_size: NA
d_call: TRBD1

cdr3_nt: TGCAGCGGATTGTCGGAGTACCAAGAGACCCAGTACTTC
cdr3_aa: CSGLSEYQETQYF
v_call: TRBV29-1
j_call: TRBJ2-5
clone_size: few
d_call: NA

cdr3_nt: TGTGCCAGCTCACCACCGGGGGGGGGCGGTCAGCCCCAGCATTTT
cdr3_aa: CASSPPGGGGQPQHF
v_call: TRBV18
j_call: TRBJ1-5
clone_size: few
d_call: NA

cdr3_nt: TGTGCCAGCACCCCGGACATTCCAGGCGTTAGTACCTTC
cdr3_aa: CASTPDIPGVSTF
v_call: TRBV9
j_call: TRBJ1-2
clone_size: NA
d_call: NA

cdr3_nt: TGTGCCAGCAGCGTAGGTGGGGAGGAAAAACTGTTTTTT
cdr3_aa: CASSVGGEEKLFF
v_call: TRBV9
j_call: TRBJ1-4
clone_size: NA
d_call: NA

cdr3_nt: TGTGCCAGCAGCGTAGCCTCCGTACCCCAGGGCTCCTACAATGAGCAGTTCTTC
cdr3_aa: CASSVASVPQGSYNEQFF
v_call: TRBV9
j_call: TRBJ2-1
clone_size: few
d_call: NA

cdr3_nt: TGTGCCAGCCGCCCGGGGGGACTACCATACGAGCAGTACTTC
cdr3_aa: CASRPGGLPYEQYF
v_call: TRBV25-1
j_call: TRBJ2-7
clone_size: NA
d_call: TRBD2

cdr3_nt: TGTGCCAGCAGCCAAGATACTGCTCTGGGGAGGGAAGAGACCCAGTACTTC
cdr3_aa: CASSQDTALGREETQYF
v_call: TRBV4-2
j_call: TRBJ2-5
clone_size: few
d_call: TRBD2

cdr3_nt: TGTGCCAGCAGCCCTACGACAGGGACCAACGAGCAGTACTTC
cdr3_aa: CASSPTTGTNEQYF
v_call: TRBV7-9
j_call: TRBJ2-7
clone_size: NA
d_call: TRBD1

cdr3_nt: TGCGCCAGCAGCCAATCCGGACAGACCAATCAGCCCCAGCATTTT
cdr3_aa: CASSQSGQTNQPQHF
v_call: TRBV4-1
j_call: TRBJ1-5
clone_size: few
d_call: NA

cdr3_nt: TGTGCTAGCAGTATAGCTAGCGGCTCGGGTGAGCAGTTCTTC
cdr3_aa: CASSIASGSGEQFF
v_call: TRBV7-7
j_call: TRBJ2-1
clone_size: NA
d_call: TRBD2

cdr3_nt: TGTGCCAGCAGTGGGGGCTCAGGGAAAATGAACACTGAAGCTTTCTTT
cdr3_aa: CASSGGSGKMNTEAFF
v_call: TRBV6-1
j_call: TRBJ1-1
clone_size: few
d_call: NA

cdr3_nt: TGTGCCAGCAGCTTTTGGCGGGAGAGAGTACGCGCGAACACCGGGGAGCTGTTTTTT
cdr3_aa: CASSFWRERVRANTGELFF
v_call: TRBV7-2
j_call: TRBJ2-2
clone_size: NA
d_call: TRBD2

cdr3_nt: TGTGCCAGCAGCCCTCCTACAAGACAGGGCGCTGAAGCTTTCTTT
cdr3_aa: CASSPPTRQGAEAFF
v_call: TRBV7-9
j_call: TRBJ1-1
clone_size: NA
d_call: TRBD1

cdr3_nt: TGTGCCAGCTCGCTCTATGGCGGAGGCACAGATACGCAGTATTTT
cdr3_aa: CASSLYGGGTDTQYF
v_call: TRBV18
j_call: TRBJ2-3
clone_size: NA
d_call: NA

cdr3_nt: TGTGCCAGCAGCACAGGGGGTCGAGGCTACACCTTC
cdr3_aa: CASSTGGRGYTF
v_call: TRBV28
j_call: TRBJ1-2
clone_size: NA
d_call: TRBD1

cdr3_nt: TGTGCCAGCGCCCATGGGAGATACAATGAGCAGTTCTTC
cdr3_aa: CASAHGRYNEQFF
v_call: TRBV28
j_call: TRBJ2-1
clone_size: NA
d_call: NA

cdr3_nt: TGTGCCAGCACCAGAGGCACTGAAGCTTTCTTT
cdr3_aa: CASTRGTEAFF
v_call: TRBV6-5
j_call: TRBJ1-1
clone_size: NA
d_call: NA

cdr3_nt: TGTGCCAGCAGCTTGCTAGCGCCCTACAATGAGCAGTTCTTC
cdr3_aa: CASSLLAPYNEQFF
v_call: TRBV5-6
j_call: TRBJ2-1
clone_size: NA
d_call: NA

cdr3_nt: TGTGCCAGCTCACCCCCGGAGAGGACTAGCTCAGATACGCAGTATTTT
cdr3_aa: CASSPPERTSSDTQYF
v_call: TRBV18
j_call: TRBJ2-3
clone_size: NA
d_call: TRBD2

cdr3_nt: TGTGCCAGCAGCTACACTTTCGGGGGGCAGAATTCACCCCTCCACTTT
cdr3_aa: CASSYTFGGQNSPLHF
v_call: TRBV6-5
j_call: TRBJ1-6
clone_size: NA
d_call: NA

cdr3_nt: TGTGCCAGCAGGCTCACAGGGGGCACTGAAGCTTTCTTT
cdr3_aa: CASRLTGGTEAFF
v_call: TRBV6-4
j_call: TRBJ1-1
clone_size: few
d_call: TRBD1

cdr3_nt: TGTGCCAGCAGCGTAGAAGAGGCAATAGGCTACGAGCAGTACTTC
cdr3_aa: CASSVEEAIGYEQYF
v_call: TRBV9
j_call: TRBJ2-7
clone_size: NA
d_call: NA

cdr3_nt: TGTGCCAGTAGGTACGACAGGGAGCACACTGAAGCTTTCTTT
cdr3_aa: CASRYDREHTEAFF
v_call: TRBV19
j_call: TRBJ1-1
clone_size: NA
d_call: TRBD1

cdr3_nt: TGTGCCAGCAGCTTCGGAGGGAGGTGGGGAGATACGCAGTATTTT
cdr3_aa: CASSFGGRWGDTQYF
v_call: TRBV7-2
j_call: TRBJ2-3
clone_size: NA
d_call: NA

cdr3_nt: TGTGCCAGCAGCCAATGGACAGGGCGACTAGCGGGAGGGCCAGTGGGGGGAGAGCAGTACTTC
cdr3_aa: CASSQWTGRLAGGPVGGEQYF
v_call: TRBV7-8
j_call: TRBJ2-7
clone_size: NA
d_call: TRBD2